The 28 T cell receptor beta chains below were found in one sample sequenced in a study of shared clonotypes between healthy human individuals. Sequenced by immunoSEQ multiplex PCR; TCRdb stores in-frame clones only, minus some. The sample carries some 380,000 clones, approximately 96% recorded once. Specimen: memory CD8+ T cells sorted from blood. Noted subset: CD45RO+ cells pooled with CCR7-negative TemRA cells. Receptors originate from a man younger than 40 in good health.

V and J are TRBV5-1 and TRBJ2-5; 14 nucleotides agree with TRBD2. The CDR3 runs 16 residues. Germline V CDR1 and CDR2: SGHRS, YFSETQ. V was pared by 0 bases and J by 2 bases, with 0 bases of the junction left unmatched. The CDR3 region is CASSLGTSGRQETQYF. DNA for the CDR3: TGCGCCAGCAGCTTGGGGACTAGCGGGAGGCAAGAGACCCAGTACTTC.

V gene TRBV27 combines with J gene TRBJ2-7; no reliable D call. Germline CDR1 is MNHEY and CDR2 is SMNVEV (reference sequence). The CDR3 has 15 residues. V shed 4 bases and J shed 4 bases, with 17 bases lying between them. This CDR3 reads CASSSGFVASYEQYF. The DNA of the CDR3 is TGTGCCAGCAGTTCCGGTTTCGTAGCATCGTACGAGCAGTACTTC.

V usage is TRBV6-5 and J usage is TRBJ1-2; 9 nucleotides agree with TRBD1. Germline V lookup: CDR1 MNHEY, CDR2 SVGAGI. This CDR3 has 15 amino acids. Germline trimming cut 6 bases from V and 4 bases from J; bases unmatched to any gene: 9. The CDR3 nucleotides are TGTGCCAGCAGGGCTTCGACAGGGGGGGCCTATGGCTACACCTTC. It yields the protein CASRASTGGAYGYTF.

The chain links TRBV7-3 to TRBJ2-1, with 10 positions matching TRBD2. The CDR3 is 14 amino acids. The germline V gene encodes CDR1 SGHTA and CDR2 FQGTGA. The V segment lost 2 bases and the J segment 8 bases; nucleotides outside the gene matches: 3. CDR3 DNA sequence: TGTGCCAGCAGCTTAGTAGCGGGGGGTGATGAGCAGTTCTTC. It specifies CASSLVAGGDEQFF.

The rearrangement links TRBV30 to TRBJ2-7; TRBD2 is a possible D gene (5 bases). The CDR3 loop spans 13 amino acids. The V end was cut by 4 bases, the J end by 1 base, with 11 bases between. CDR1 is GTSNPN, CDR2 SVGIG, per germline (reference sequence). This chain's CDR3 is CAWIRRGSYEQYF. As DNA, the CDR3 is TGTGCCTGGATAAGACGGGGATCCTACGAGCAGTACTTC.

This chain connects TRBV28 to TRBJ2-5, with TRBD1 identical over 9 bases. The CDR3 contains 13 residues. CDR1 and CDR2 from the germline V gene are MDHEN and SYDVKM. V shed 8 bases, J shed 5 bases, and the junction held 6 bases outside the gene matches. CDR3 nucleotides: TGTGCCAGCGGACAGGGGAATAGGGAGACCCAGTACTTC. This translates into CASGQGNRETQYF.

The chain carries TRBV5-1 and TRBJ1-4, with 8 positions matching TRBD1. Per germline, CDR1 SGHRS and CDR2 YFSETQ. There are 16 residues in the CDR3. Trimming removed 4 bases from V and 7 bases from J; junction bases left unmatched: 12. CDR3 DNA sequence: TGCGCCAGCAGCGATAACGGTGGGACAGGACCTGAAAAACTGTTTTTT. It codes for CASSDNGGTGPEKLFF.

The chain has TRBV2 and TRBJ2-7; a weak D match, TRBD2 (6 bases). This CDR3 region has 14 residues. Germline V gene data show CDR1 as SNHLY and CDR2 as FYNNEI. V was cut by 4 bases and J by 1 base, with 11 bases left in between. The CDR3 loop reads CASSGSSGSYEQYF. CDR3 in DNA: TGTGCCAGCAGTGGATCCAGCGGGTCCTACGAGCAGTACTTC. The full variable domain, with the rest looked up from reference TRBV2 and TRBJ2-7, is EPEVTQTPSHQVTQMGQEVILRCVPISNHLYFYWYRQILGQKVEFLVSFYNNEISEKSEIFDDQFSVERPDGSNFTLKIRSTKLEDSAMYFCASSGSSGSYEQYFGPGTRLTVT.

The DNA of the CDR3 is TGTGCCAGCAGCTTAGATCCCGGGACTAACTCCTACAATGAGCAGTTCTTC. Amino acids: CASSLDPGTNSYNEQFF. The V call is TRBV11-2, the J call TRBJ2-1; 7 bases agree with TRBD2. Germline assignment: CDR1 SGHAT and CDR2 FQNNGV. The CDR3 spans 17 residues. V lost 0 bases, J lost 0 bases, and 5 bases stayed unmatched.

The V and J genes are TRBV6-5 and TRBJ1-2; 7 bases are a match to TRBD1. CDR1 MNHEY and CDR2 SVGAGI come from the germline V gene. This CDR3 is built from 14 residues. Losses at the gene ends were 0 bases for V and 10 bases for J; bases not matched to a gene: 8. CDR3 DNA: TGTGCCAGCAGTTACTCCCGACAGGGAAAGGTCTACACCTTC. Translated: CASSYSRQGKVYTF.

V usage is TRBV30 and J usage is TRBJ2-4, with D perhaps TRBD1 (7 bases). Trimming shortened V by 0 bases and J by 8 bases, and 17 bases separated the two germline ends. Germline CDR1 GTSNPN, CDR2 SVGIG (reference sequence). This CDR3 is 15 amino acids long. The CDR3 spells CAWSVRTGGGDIQYF. The CDR3 bases are TGTGCCTGGAGTGTAAGGACAGGTGGAGGGGACATTCAGTACTTC.

The genes are TRBV18 and TRBJ1-1; 9 bases line up with TRBD1. The length of the CDR3 is 15 residues. CDR1 is KGHSH and CDR2 is LQKENI in the germline V gene. The ends lost 5 bases at V and 10 bases at J; junction bases unmatched: 14. DNA for the CDR3: TGTGCCAGCTCAGAGATAACAGGGGGCGCGAAGGCAGCTTTCTTT. Translated: CASSEITGGAKAAFF.

V gene TRBV5-1 combines with J gene TRBJ2-7; 11 nucleotides align to TRBD1. Germline CDR1 reads SGHRS; CDR2 reads YFSETQ. Trimming took 4 bases from V and 3 from J; bases not matched to a gene: 3. This CDR3 has 14 amino acids. DNA for the CDR3: TGCGCCAGCAGCCACGGGACAGGGGGCTACGAGCAGTACTTC. Translated: CASSHGTGGYEQYF.

This sequence joins TRBV7-9 and TRBJ1-2, with D possibly being TRBD1 (5 bases). The V gene's germline CDR1 is SEHNR and CDR2 FQNEAQ (reference sequence). The CDR3 extends over 15 amino acids. Trimming stripped 5 bases from V and 0 bases from J, with 13 bases between. This chain's CDR3 is CASSPVDSPNYGYTF. CDR3 nucleotide sequence: TGTGCCAGCAGCCCCGTCGACAGCCCTAACTATGGCTACACCTTC.

This clone appeared once. This sample also contains other DNA sequences that code for the same CDR3. The V and J genes are TRBV7-2 and TRBJ2-1, with unresolved D. The CDR3 is 14 amino acids. The V gene lost 5 bases and the J gene lost 1 base, with 9 bases spanning the gap. From germline, CDR1 is SGHTA and CDR2 FQGNSA. Written as DNA, the CDR3 is TGTGCCAGCAGCCCCGGTGGGTCCTACAATGAGCAGTTCTTC. This codes for CASSPGGSYNEQFF.

This clone was seen just once. The chain uses TRBV28 and TRBJ2-7; D tentatively fits TRBD1 or TRBD2 (6 bases each). CDR1 is MDHEN and CDR2 is SYDVKM in the germline V gene. CDR3 length: 12 residues. V lost 9 bases, J lost 4 bases, and 13 bases lay in between. In DNA, the CDR3 is TGTGCCAGTCGGGGGCATCGGTACGAGCAGTACTTC. Residues: CASRGHRYEQYF.

The chain links TRBV7-2 to TRBJ2-5; D is undetermined. CDR3 size: 13 residues. The germline V gene has CDR1 SGHTA and CDR2 FQGNSA. Trimming pared 5 bases from V and 2 bases from J, leaving 9 bases between. The chain's CDR3 is CASSPSPQETQYF. In nucleotides, the CDR3 is TGTGCCAGCAGCCCCAGCCCTCAAGAGACCCAGTACTTC. Combining the CDR3 with reference TRBV7-2 and TRBJ2-5 gives the whole variable domain GAGVSQSPSNKVTEKGKDVELRCDPISGHTALYWYRQSLGQGLEFLIYFQGNSAPDKSGLPSDRFSAERTGGSVSTLTIQRTQQEDSAVYLCASSPSPQETQYFGPGTRLLVL.

The chain uses TRBV19 and TRBJ1-1; D remains unclear. CDR3 length equals 15 residues. Deletions cut 0 bases from V and 4 bases from J, with 12 bases between. Germline V gives CDR1 LNHDA, CDR2 SQIVND (reference sequence). The CDR3 loop reads CASSIDETQTTEAFF. In DNA form, the CDR3 reads TGTGCCAGTAGTATAGATGAAACTCAGACCACTGAAGCTTTCTTT.

CDR3 in DNA: TGCGCCAGCAGCCGAGGGCTAGCGGGTCGCACAGATACGCAGTATTTT. Protein: CASSRGLAGRTDTQYF. This sequence joins TRBV4-1 and TRBJ2-3, with TRBD2 matching 8 bases. The CDR3 runs 16 residues. Unmatched junction bases numbered 7, after V lost 4 bases and J lost 1 base. Germline assignment: CDR1 MGHRA and CDR2 YSYEKL.

The chain joins TRBV6-5 to TRBJ2-3, with D uncertain. CDR3 length equals 13 residues. In germline, CDR1 is MNHEY, CDR2 SVGAGI. Trimming left V 2 bases short and J 5 bases short, with 8 bases between. The CDR3 sequence: CASSYRRRDTQYF. In DNA form, the CDR3 reads TGTGCCAGCAGTTACCGTCGGAGAGATACGCAGTATTTT.

The chain combines TRBV28 with TRBJ2-1, with D perhaps matching TRBD2 (5 bases). From germline, CDR1 is MDHEN and CDR2 SYDVKM. This CDR3 is 15 amino acids long. Trimming took 10 bases from V and 6 from J, leaving 22 bases between them. CDR3 sequence (DNA): TGTGCCACCTCGAAAGCGGCCACCCGCCGCAATGAGCAGTTCTTC. It yields the protein CATSKAATRRNEQFF. Using reference TRBV28 and TRBJ2-1 for the parts outside the CDR3, the full variable domain is DVKVTQSSRYLVKRTGEKVFLECVQDMDHENMFWYRQDPGLGLRLIYFSYDVKMKEKGDIPEGYSVSREKKERFSLILESASTNQTSMYLCATSKAATRRNEQFFGPGTRLTVL.

V and J are TRBV19 and TRBJ1-5; TRBD1 agrees at 8 bases. Germline V CDR1 and CDR2: LNHDA, SQIVND (reference sequence). The CDR3 consists of 15 residues. J gave up 3 bases and V 5 bases, and 6 bases lay outside the gene matches. CDR3 DNA sequence: TGTGCCAGTAGTGCGCCGGACAGGGCCAATCAGCCCCAGCATTTT. It specifies CASSAPDRANQPQHF.

The chain couples TRBV6-5 to TRBJ2-3; perhaps D is TRBD1 or TRBD2 (5 bases each). V was clipped by 1 base and J by 0 bases, with 5 bases between them. The length of the CDR3 is 14 residues. CDR1 and CDR2 (germline): MNHEY, SVGAGI. CDR3 loop: CASSYWDSTDTQYF. CDR3 in DNA: TGTGCCAGCAGTTACTGGGACAGCACAGATACGCAGTATTTT.

The chain links TRBV11-2 to TRBJ2-7, with TRBD1 identical over 9 bases. V lost 4 bases, J lost 2 bases, and 6 bases stayed unmatched. CDR3 length: 15 amino acids. CDR1 and CDR2 (germline): SGHAT, FQNNGV. CDR3 residues: CASSSIRDRAYEQYF. The CDR3 DNA reads TGTGCCAGCAGCTCGATCCGGGACAGGGCCTACGAGCAGTACTTC. The variable domain in full, with the rest retrieved from reference TRBV11-2 and TRBJ2-7, is EAGVAQSPRYKIIEKRQSVAFWCNPISGHATLYWYQQILGQGPKLLIQFQNNGVVDDSQLPKDRFSAERLKGVDSTLKIQPAKLEDSAVYLCASSSIRDRAYEQYFGPGTRLTVT.

The chain links TRBV5-1 to TRBJ1-2; 8 bases are a match to TRBD1. CDR3 length equals 13 residues. The V segment lost 4 bases and the J segment 8 bases; nucleotides outside the gene matches: 7. Germline CDR1 SGHRS, CDR2 YFSETQ. As DNA, the CDR3 is TGCGCCAGCAGCGTACAGGGGGAGGGCGGCTACACCTTC. Its translation is CASSVQGEGGYTF.

The chain has TRBV5-1 and TRBJ2-7; D gene uncertain. This CDR3 comprises 12 residues. V dropped 0 bases and J dropped 4 bases, with 5 bases sitting between them. Germline loops: CDR1 SGHRS, CDR2 YFSETQ. The CDR3 nucleotides read TGCGCCAGCAGCTTGGAGAGGTACGAGCAGTACTTC. It translates to CASSLERYEQYF.

This sequence joins TRBV10-3 and TRBJ2-7; 7 nucleotides agree with TRBD1. The CDR3 totals 16 residues. Germline trimming cut 6 bases from V and 1 base from J; bases unmatched to any gene: 12. Germline V gene sequence: CDR1 ENHRY, CDR2 SYGVKD. In DNA form, the CDR3 reads TGTGCCATCAGCGGACGGACAGGTGAGGGGTCCTACGAGCAGTACTTC. It translates to CAISGRTGEGSYEQYF.

This chain joins TRBV18 and TRBJ1-2, with 7 positions matching TRBD1. The V gene end was trimmed by 6 bases and the J gene end by 7 bases; junction bases not matched to a gene: 5. Looked up from germline, CDR1 is KGHSH and CDR2 is LQKENI. CDR3 length equals 12 residues. The CDR3 bases are TGTGCCAGCTCCCCAGGGGGAGGTGGCTACACCTTC. Amino acids: CASSPGGGGYTF.